This entry lists 18 T cell receptor beta chains sequenced from one sample in a study of control samples from healthy donors and cancer patients. The data were produced by immunoSEQ multiplex PCR, yet TCRdb's version contains in-frame clones alone and is incomplete. The table lists around 70,000 clones, 75% to 90% of them singletons, with around 9.5% in the top ten. Sequencing was done on a sample of PBMCs. These receptors were taken from a woman between 50 and 59 years old with colorectal cancer.

Note on this clone: The same CDR3 is also encoded by other DNA sequences in this sample. The chain combines TRBV2 with TRBJ2-5, with D tentatively TRBD2 (6 bases). Trimming took 1 base from V and 5 from J, leaving 11 bases between them. Germline CDR1 and CDR2: SNHLY and FYNNEI. The CDR3 is 14 amino acids. The CDR3 here is CASSEGLAGETQYF. CDR3 nucleotide sequence: TGTGCCAGCAGTGAAGGGCTGGCGGGGGAGACCCAGTACTTC.

This clone was counted once. This chain links TRBV15 with TRBJ1-2, with D possibly matching TRBD1 (6 bases). V gave up 5 bases and J gave up 4 bases, with 14 bases separating them. This CDR3 contains 14 residues. Germline CDR1 and CDR2: LNHNV and YYDKDF (reference sequence). The CDR3 DNA follows: TGTGCCACCAGCTATCAGGGGCCCTCCTATGGCTACACCTTC. It specifies CATSYQGPSYGYTF.

This chain links TRBV7-2 with TRBJ1-6; D gene uncertain. V shed 1 base and J shed 9 bases, with 10 bases lying between them. This CDR3 has 14 residues. Germline values: CDR1 SGHTA, CDR2 FQGNSA. The chain's CDR3 is CASSLVPVSSPLHF. CDR3 coding DNA: TGTGCCAGCAGCTTAGTGCCGGTTAGTTCACCCCTCCACTTT.

V is TRBV19 and J is TRBJ2-2; D unresolved. Deletions cut 5 bases from V and 0 bases from J, with 13 bases between. The germline V gene encodes CDR1 LNHDA and CDR2 SQIVND (reference sequence). This CDR3 contains 16 residues. The CDR3 loop is CASSPLWNPNTGELFF. In DNA, the CDR3 is TGTGCCAGTAGTCCCCTTTGGAACCCGAACACCGGGGAGCTGTTTTTT.

The genes are TRBV7-3 and TRBJ1-2, with 9 positions matching TRBD1. CDR3 length: 15 amino acids. The V segment lost 6 bases and the J segment 8 bases; nucleotides outside the gene matches: 13. CDR1 is SGHTA, CDR2 FQGTGA, per germline. The CDR3 DNA reads as TGTGCCAGCAGTCCCACCGGGACAGGGACTAAGGGCTACACCTTC. Its translation: CASSPTGTGTKGYTF.

This chain joins TRBV5-4 and TRBJ2-3; D remains ambiguous. CDR3 length: 11 amino acids. Germline lookup yields CDR1 SGHNT and CDR2 YYREEE (reference sequence). Trimming left V 2 bases short and J 6 bases short, with 4 bases between. The CDR3 sequence: CASSFMDTQYF. As DNA, the CDR3 is TGTGCCAGCAGCTTTATGGATACGCAGTATTTT.

This clone has a single count. This chain links TRBV5-1 with TRBJ1-4; the D gene is possibly TRBD1 (6 bases). The CDR3 is made up of 14 amino acids. The V gene's germline CDR1 is SGHRS and CDR2 YFSETQ. V was shortened by 1 base and J by 7 bases, with 11 bases between the two germline ends. The CDR3 DNA sequence: TGCGCCAGCAGCTTGTCTGGGGGCGGTGAAAAACTGTTTTTT. Its protein is CASSLSGGGEKLFF.

The chain has TRBV30 and TRBJ1-2, with 8 nucleotides matching TRBD1. The CDR3 consists of 13 residues. With V trimmed by 1 base and J by 4 bases, 2 bases remained unmatched. CDR1 and CDR2 from the germline V gene are GTSNPN and SVGIG (reference sequence). CDR3 loop: CAWSGTGIYGYTF. CDR3 DNA sequence: TGTGCCTGGAGTGGGACAGGGATCTATGGCTACACCTTC.

The chain joins TRBV2 to TRBJ2-7; 8 nucleotides agree with TRBD1. CDR1 SNHLY and CDR2 FYNNEI come from the germline V gene. Losses at the gene ends were 5 bases for V and 1 base for J; bases not matched to a gene: 7. The CDR3 runs 15 residues. The chain's CDR3 is CASSLGQDGSYEQYV. The CDR3, as DNA: TGTGCCAGCAGTTTGGGACAGGATGGTTCCTACGAGCAGTACGTC.

V gene TRBV7-9 combines with J gene TRBJ2-5; 8 nucleotides agree with TRBD1. Germline V gene data show CDR1 as SEHNR and CDR2 as FQNEAQ (reference sequence). The CDR3 has 14 amino acids. The trim removed 3 bases at V and 2 bases at J, leaving 2 bases unmatched. The CDR3 sequence is CASSLRTGQETQYF. In nucleotides, the CDR3 is TGTGCCAGCAGCTTGAGGACAGGGCAAGAGACCCAGTACTTC.

This chain connects TRBV24-1 to TRBJ1-4; 10 bases map to TRBD1. J gave up 0 bases and V 8 bases, and 8 bases lay outside the gene matches. The CDR3 sequence is 17 residues long. Germline CDR1 is KGHDR and CDR2 is SFDVKD. The CDR3 here is CATTRRGQGSTNEKLFF. CDR3 sequence (DNA): TGTGCCACCACAAGACGGGGACAGGGGTCAACTAATGAAAAACTGTTTTTT.

The chain combines TRBV7-2 with TRBJ2-1; 8 bases line up with TRBD2. The germline CDR1 and CDR2 sequences are SGHTA and FQGNSA. The junction had 8 bases not matched to a gene; V was cut back by 5 bases and J by 5 bases. The CDR3 contains 15 residues. The CDR3 loop reads CASSLGVAGHNEQFF. CDR3 sequence (DNA): TGTGCCAGCAGCCTCGGGGTAGCGGGGCACAATGAGCAGTTCTTC.

V gene TRBV5-1 combines with J gene TRBJ2-1; either TRBD1 or TRBD2 may supply D (6 bases each). V dropped 7 bases and J dropped 0 bases, with 14 bases sitting between them. Germline V gene lookup returns CDR1 SGHRS and CDR2 YFSETQ. The CDR3 extends over 15 amino acids. CDR3 residues: CASGRGQSSYNEQFF. For the CDR3, the DNA is TGCGCCAGCGGCCGGGGGCAGAGCTCCTACAATGAGCAGTTCTTC.

This clone showed up just once. The V and J genes are TRBV9 and TRBJ2-1, with TRBD2 matching over 10 bases. The CDR3 sequence is 15 residues long. Trimming took 3 bases from V and 8 from J; bases not matched to a gene: 8. Germline V lookup: CDR1 SGDLS, CDR2 YYNGEE. In DNA, the CDR3 is TGTGCCAGCAGCGATCCGGGACTAGCGTTGCATGAGCAGTTCTTC. Translation: CASSDPGLALHEQFF.

V and J are TRBV5-1 and TRBJ2-1; no clear D gene. Germline V lookup: CDR1 SGHRS, CDR2 YFSETQ. V was clipped by 7 bases and J by 5 bases, with 16 bases between them. This CDR3 is 14 amino acids long. This CDR3 reads CASGPNVQDNEQFF. The CDR3, as DNA: TGCGCCAGCGGCCCCAATGTCCAGGACAATGAGCAGTTCTTC.

The rearrangement uses TRBV5-5 and TRBJ1-2, with D perhaps TRBD1 (6 bases). The CDR3 runs 15 residues. V lost 4 bases to trimming and J lost 0 bases, with 13 bases between them. CDR1 and CDR2 (germline): SGHKS, YYEKEE (reference sequence). The CDR3 DNA follows: TGTGCCAGCAGCCCGGGGGGGCGAGCTAACTATGGCTACACCTTC. It translates to CASSPGGRANYGYTF.

V is TRBV3-1 (or the pseudogene TRBV3-2) and J is TRBJ2-4, with 8 bases fitting TRBD1. Germline lookup yields CDR1 LGHDT and CDR2 YNNKEL (reference sequence). The CDR3 has 15 residues. The V and J ends lost 2 bases and 9 bases, in that order; junction bases with no gene match: 9. CDR3 amino acids: CASSQWTGFGGIQYF. CDR3 coding DNA: TGTGCCAGCAGCCAATGGACAGGGTTCGGTGGCATTCAGTACTTC.

The chain has TRBV25-1 and TRBJ2-3, with D hard to call. In germline, CDR1 is MGHDK, CDR2 SYGVNS. V was clipped by 5 bases and J by 8 bases, with 8 bases between them. This CDR3 comprises 11 residues. Here the CDR3 DNA reads TGTGCCAGCAGTATTGGGGTTACGCAGTATTTT. Translated: CASSIGVTQYF.